This entry lists 22 T cell receptor beta chains sequenced from one sample in a study of shared clonotypes between healthy human individuals. Repertoires were generated with immunoSEQ multiplex PCR, while TCRdb's copy carries only in-frame clones and drops some. The sample records some 2.3 million clones, 93% being singletons. What was sequenced was naive CD4+ T cells from PBMCs. Subset reported: CD45RA+ positively selected. Receptor source: a man between 18 and 29 years old in good health. Some clones in this sample may be carry-over from other donors' samples.

The gene calls are TRBV30 and TRBJ1-4; no firm D call. The V gene's germline CDR1 is GTSNPN and CDR2 SVGIG (reference sequence). Trimming stripped 1 base from V and 0 bases from J, with 6 bases between. This CDR3 has 14 amino acids. The CDR3 nucleotides read TGTGCCTGGAGTGGACACGCAACTAATGAAAAACTGTTTTTT. This encodes CAWSGHATNEKLFF.

The J gene is TRBJ2-5, the V gene TRBV9, with D possibly TRBD1 on 5 matching bases. This CDR3 comprises 14 residues. In germline, CDR1 is SGDLS, CDR2 YYNGEE. V lost 0 bases, J lost 5 bases, and 11 bases lay in between. The chain's CDR3 is CASSVVDSAETQYF. CDR3 sequence (DNA): TGTGCCAGCAGCGTAGTCGACAGCGCGGAGACCCAGTACTTC.

The rearrangement joins TRBV7-3 to TRBJ2-1; D remains unclear. The CDR3 totals 14 residues. Germline CDR1 and CDR2: SGHTA and FQGTGA. V was cut by 0 bases and J by 7 bases, with 10 bases left in between. Here the CDR3 reads CASSLTLTGNEQFF. The CDR3 nucleotides are TGTGCCAGCAGCTTAACCCTAACCGGTAATGAGCAGTTCTTC.

The J gene is TRBJ1-6, the V gene TRBV10-3, with D possibly being TRBD1 (5 bases). Trimming pared 3 bases from V and 5 bases from J, leaving 5 bases between. Germline CDR1 is ENHRY and CDR2 is SYGVKD. The CDR3 is made up of 13 amino acids. The CDR3 region is CAISDRDNSPLHF. The CDR3 bases are TGTGCCATCAGTGACAGGGATAATTCACCCCTCCACTTT.

This chain joins TRBV21-1 and TRBJ2-7; TRBD2, the table's D call, was not compared with the DNA. TRBV21-1 is designated a pseudogene. The CDR3 runs 22 residues. The CDR3, as DNA: TGTGCCAGCGGCCAGCCTAGCGGGCATATAGGAGAAGATCAACCTTCAGCCTACGAGCAGTACTTC. Translated: CASGQPSGHIGEDQPSAYEQYF.

The chain employs TRBV5-4 and TRBJ1-1, with a possible D match to TRBD1 (5 bases). This CDR3 has 13 residues. Trimming took off 0 bases at V and 7 bases at J, with 10 bases between the two ends. Germline lookup yields CDR1 SGHNT and CDR2 YYREEE (reference sequence). The CDR3 bases are TGTGCCAGCAGCTTGGGGGGGTCGGGTGAAGCTTTCTTT. Translated: CASSLGGSGEAFF.

J is TRBJ2-6 and V is TRBV5-4, with D perhaps matching TRBD1 (6 bases). This CDR3 region has 19 residues. V lost 2 bases and J lost 0, with 18 bases in between. CDR1 and CDR2 from the germline V gene are SGHNT and YYREEE (reference sequence). CDR3 sequence (DNA): TGTGCCAGCAGCTTTGCCGGGACACTAACTTACTCTGGGGCCAACGTCCTGACTTTC. Protein product: CASSFAGTLTYSGANVLTF. Supplemented by reference TRBV5-4 and TRBJ2-6, the full variable domain reads ETGVTQSPTHLIKTRGQQVTLRCSSQSGHNTVSWYQQALGQGPQFIFQYYREEENGRGNFPPRFSGLQFPNYSSELNVNALELDDSALYLCASSFAGTLTYSGANVLTFGAGSRLTVL.

The V call is TRBV14, the J call TRBJ2-1, with TRBD1 matching over 7 bases. With 5 bases clipped from V and 0 bases from J, the junction kept 7 bases outside the gene matches. The CDR3 runs to 16 residues. Germline CDR1 reads SGHDN; CDR2 reads FVKESK. The CDR3 spells CASSTRDRFSYNEQFF. CDR3 coding DNA: TGTGCCAGCAGCACCCGGGACAGATTCTCCTACAATGAGCAGTTCTTC.

The chain recombines TRBV5-6 with TRBJ2-3; 7 bases align to TRBD1. The CDR3 length is 14 residues. V lost 4 bases to trimming and J lost 6 bases; unmatched junction nucleotides: 8. Germline values: CDR1 SGHDT, CDR2 YYEEEE. The CDR3: CASSTTTGEDTQYF. CDR3 in DNA: TGTGCCAGCAGCACAACAACAGGGGAGGATACGCAGTATTTT.

The V and J genes are TRBV30 and TRBJ1-4, with D perhaps matching TRBD1 (6 bases). The CDR3 sequence is 13 residues long. In germline, CDR1 is GTSNPN, CDR2 SVGIG (reference sequence). V lost 1 base and J 8 bases, leaving 11 bases between the germline ends. The CDR3 here is CAWSETGGEKLFF. The CDR3 DNA reads TGTGCCTGGAGTGAGACCGGGGGCGAAAAACTGTTTTTT.

As concerns this clone: At one of its ends the junction is not consistent with the germline gene, which may arise from a read error. The chain employs TRBV11-2 and TRBJ2-5; no clear D. The CDR3 is made up of 13 amino acids. Germline lookup yields CDR1 SGHAT and CDR2 FQNNGV. The CDR3 spells CASSLDPNRPTHF. In DNA form, the CDR3 reads TGTGCCAGCAGCTTAGACCCTAACCGGCCTACGCACTTC. The full variable domain, rest sourced from reference TRBV11-2 and TRBJ2-5, is EAGVAQSPRYKIIEKRQSVAFWCNPISGHATLYWYQQILGQGPKLLIQFQNNGVVDDSQLPKDRFSAERLKGVDSTLKIQPAKLEDSAVYLCASSLDPNRPTHFGPGTRLLVL.

The chain recombines TRBV7-6 with TRBJ2-5, with 9 bases matching TRBD2. Germline V gene sequence: CDR1 SGHVS, CDR2 FNYEAQ. This CDR3 has 15 amino acids. The V and J ends lost 7 bases and 5 bases, in that order; junction bases with no gene match: 11. The CDR3 sequence is CASTLNSGSAETQYF. CDR3 sequence (DNA): TGTGCCAGCACGCTTAATAGCGGGAGTGCGGAGACCCAGTACTTC.

The chain recombines TRBV28 with TRBJ2-3, with 12 bases aligning to TRBD1. From germline, CDR1 is MDHEN and CDR2 SYDVKM. The CDR3 covers 15 residues. The junction had 3 bases not matched to a gene; V was cut back by 3 bases and J by 5 bases. The CDR3 DNA sequence: TGTGCCAGCAGTTTGGGGACAGGGGGCATAGATACGCAGTATTTT. This gives the protein CASSLGTGGIDTQYF.

The V call is TRBV5-1, the J call TRBJ2-1; 11 nucleotides match TRBD2. V gave up 2 bases and J gave up 3 bases; unmatched junction bases: 4. The CDR3 totals 16 residues. Looked up from germline, CDR1 is SGHRS and CDR2 is YFSETQ. The DNA of the CDR3 is TGCGCCAGCAGCTTTAGCGGGAGGGCCGACTACAATGAGCAGTTCTTC. It is translated as CASSFSGRADYNEQFF.

This sequence joins TRBV28 and TRBJ2-7; tentative D call: TRBD1 (6 bases). The germline CDR1 and CDR2 sequences are MDHEN and SYDVKM. CDR3 length: 16 amino acids. Trimming pared 3 bases from V and 3 bases from J, leaving 18 bases between. The CDR3, as DNA: TGTGCCAGCAGTTTCTTTCGTTTGGGCAGGGGCTACGAGCAGTACTTC. Its translation: CASSFFRLGRGYEQYF.

The J gene is TRBJ2-7, the V gene TRBV5-1; TRBD1 matches at 8 bases. The germline V gene encodes CDR1 SGHRS and CDR2 YFSETQ. This CDR3 has 16 residues. The junction had 13 bases not matched to a gene; V was cut back by 4 bases and J by 4 bases. This chain's CDR3 is CASSNQGARGGYEQYF. The CDR3 DNA sequence: TGCGCCAGCAGCAATCAGGGGGCTCGAGGTGGGTACGAGCAGTACTTC.

As regards this clone: Other DNA sequences within the sample encode an identical CDR3. The gene calls are TRBV6-5 and TRBJ2-7; D remains ambiguous. The germline gives CDR1 MNHEY, CDR2 SVGAGI. Trimming removed 6 bases from V and 3 bases from J, with 6 bases in between. The CDR3 runs to 11 residues. DNA for the CDR3: TGTGCCAGCAGCCAAAACTACGAGCAGTACTTC. Its protein product is CASSQNYEQYF.

The chain links TRBV27 to TRBJ2-7, with 9 positions matching TRBD2. The CDR3 is made up of 16 amino acids. J gave up 2 bases and V 6 bases, and 11 bases lay outside the gene matches. CDR1 is MNHEY and CDR2 is SMNVEV in the germline V gene (reference sequence). CDR3 region: CASRPPGLAFAYEQYF. The CDR3 coding sequence is TGTGCCAGCAGGCCTCCGGGACTAGCCTTCGCCTACGAGCAGTACTTC.

Worth noting for this clone: Other nucleotide sequences from this sample produce the same CDR3. CDR3 loop: CASSLSGDTQYF. The CDR3 DNA reads as TGTGCCAGCAGTTTATCAGGAGATACGCAGTATTTT. The V gene is TRBV27, the J gene TRBJ2-3, with D uncertain. Trimming removed 0 bases at V and 5 bases at J, with 3 bases between. The CDR3 has 12 residues. Germline V gives CDR1 MNHEY, CDR2 SMNVEV (reference sequence).

This clone showed up just once. This sample includes further DNA sequences coding for the same CDR3. The chain has TRBV28 and TRBJ1-5; 7 nucleotides match TRBD1. The CDR3 has 12 residues. Germline V gene sequence: CDR1 MDHEN, CDR2 SYDVKM. V dropped 6 bases and J dropped 7; count of bases not matched to a gene: 3. The CDR3 DNA sequence: TGTGCCAGCAGCCCAGGGGGACAGCCCCAGCATTTT. Residues: CASSPGGQPQHF.

This clone was found a few times. This rearrangement joins TRBV19 to TRBJ1-1; tentative D call: TRBD1 (6 bases). This CDR3 is built from 14 residues. Germline-derived CDR1 and CDR2 are LNHDA and SQIVND (reference sequence). The V end was cut by 5 bases, the J end by 4 bases, with 14 bases between. Written as DNA, the CDR3 is TGTGCCAGTAGTTCGTTACAGGGAATCACTGAAGCTTTCTTT. Amino acid sequence: CASSSLQGITEAFF.

The chain has TRBV5-1 and TRBJ1-1; D is undetermined. CDR1 and CDR2 from the germline V gene are SGHRS and YFSETQ. The CDR3 contains 14 residues. V gave up 0 bases and J gave up 4 bases, with 10 bases separating them. The DNA of the CDR3 is TGCGCCAGCAGCTTGGCCACGGGGTTCACTGAAGCTTTCTTT. Translated: CASSLATGFTEAFF.